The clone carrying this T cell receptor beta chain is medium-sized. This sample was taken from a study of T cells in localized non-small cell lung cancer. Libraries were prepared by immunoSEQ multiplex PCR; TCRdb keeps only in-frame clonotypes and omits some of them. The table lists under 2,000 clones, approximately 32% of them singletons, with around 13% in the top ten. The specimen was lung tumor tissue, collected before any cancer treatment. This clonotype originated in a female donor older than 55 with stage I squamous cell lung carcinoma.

In DNA, the CDR3 is TGTGCCAGCAGCGTAGAACTAGCGGGAGACGTGGGGCACAATGAGCAGTTCTTC. This encodes CASSVELAGDVGHNEQFF. V usage is TRBV9 and J usage is TRBJ2-1; 11 nucleotides align to TRBD2. Germline V CDR1 and CDR2: SGDLS, YYNGEE. J lost 5 bases, V lost 0 bases, and 10 bases had no gene match. The CDR3 extends over 18 amino acids.